Following are 9 T cell receptor beta chains from one sample sequenced in a study of a mutant IDH1 vaccine in newly diagnosed glioma (dated by TCRdb to the early 2020s). Sample time point, as interpreted from the label and publication: week 5, during vaccination. Each vaccine dose, consisting of 300 ug of a 20-mer mutant IDH1 peptide in Montanide, was administered subcutaneously with topical imiquimod. These TCRs are of unknown antigen specificity. Libraries were prepared through the immunoSEQ multiplex PCR assay. TCRdb mirrors the immuneACCESS table, restricted to in-frame sequences. Some clones are absent from its copies; in checked studies, under half trace to an unresolved V gene, and the reason for the others is unknown. Counted in this sample were roughly 50,000 clones; 65% to 90% of them appeared once. The ten most abundant clones make up approximately 3.3% of the sample. The sample in question was PBMCs, obtained from a glioma patient whose treatment included an IDH1 peptide vaccine. The receptors derive from a woman aged 18-29 years with glioma. Some clones in this sample may be carry-over from other donors' samples.

This clone was counted once. The chain has TRBV4-3 and TRBJ2-1, with 10 bases identical to TRBD2. CDR1 is LGHNA and CDR2 is YSLEER in the germline V gene. The length of the CDR3 is 16 residues. Germline trimming cut 5 bases from V and 3 bases from J; bases unmatched to any gene: 7. The CDR3 DNA reads TGCGCCAGCAGCGCACCGGGACTAGCGCTCTACAATGAGCAGTTCTTC. The encoded protein is CASSAPGLALYNEQFF.

This clone occurred a few times. The gene calls are TRBV6-5 and TRBJ1-1; D remains unclear. In germline, CDR1 is MNHEY, CDR2 SVGAGI. The CDR3 has 14 residues. The V end lost 0 bases, the J end lost 0 bases, and 5 bases lay between the germline ends. The CDR3 DNA follows: TGTGCCAGCAGTTACTCTACTGTGAACACTGAAGCTTTCTTT. Encoded protein: CASSYSTVNTEAFF.

The rearrangement links TRBV6-5 to TRBJ2-7; tentatively, D is TRBD2 (6 bases). The length of the CDR3 is 13 residues. Germline CDR1 MNHEY, CDR2 SVGAGI. V was trimmed by 6 bases and J by 0 bases, leaving 9 bases between them. The CDR3 bases are TGTGCCAGCAGATCCGGGAGCTCCTACGAGCAGTACTTC. Its translation is CASRSGSSYEQYF.

The chain combines TRBV20-1 with TRBJ1-1; the D gene is possibly TRBD1 (5 bases). The CDR3 contains 11 residues. Germline CDR1 DFQATT, CDR2 SNEGSKA (reference sequence). V gave up 2 bases and J gave up 5 bases, with 6 bases separating them. The CDR3 loop reads CSARPGTEAFF. For the CDR3, the DNA is TGCAGTGCTAGACCAGGGACTGAAGCTTTCTTT.

The chain links TRBV5-1 to TRBJ2-1; the D call may be TRBD1 or TRBD2 (7 bases each). Germline V gene lookup returns CDR1 SGHRS and CDR2 YFSETQ. Trimming stripped 0 bases from V and 4 bases from J, with 11 bases between. The CDR3 consists of 15 residues. This CDR3 is CASSLAGGEYNEQFF. The CDR3 region has the DNA TGCGCCAGCAGCTTGGCAGGGGGGGAATACAATGAGCAGTTCTTC.

The rearrangement links TRBV9 to TRBJ2-2; D might be TRBD1 or TRBD2, each matching 5 bases. The CDR3 is made up of 15 amino acids. V gave up 3 bases and J gave up 0 bases, with 9 bases separating them. CDR1 is SGDLS, CDR2 YYNGEE, per germline. The CDR3: CASSAGRTNTGELFF. CDR3 coding DNA: TGTGCCAGCAGCGCGGGACGGACGAACACCGGGGAGCTGTTTTTT.

V and J are TRBV7-8 and TRBJ1-4; 7 bases are a match to TRBD1. The length of the CDR3 is 16 residues. With 5 bases clipped from V and 4 bases from J, the junction kept 10 bases outside the gene matches. In germline, CDR1 is SGHVS, CDR2 FQNEAQ. DNA of the CDR3: TGTGCCAGCAGCACACTAACAGGGGTGGTTAATGAAAAACTGTTTTTT. Translating gives CASSTLTGVVNEKLFF. Together with reference TRBV7-8 and TRBJ1-4, the CDR3 gives the full variable domain: GAGVSQSPRYKVAKRGQDVALRCDPISGHVSLFWYQQALGQGPEFLTYFQNEAQLDKSGLPSDRFFAERPEGSVSTLKIQRTQQEDSAVYLCASSTLTGVVNEKLFFGSGTQLSVL.

The gene calls are TRBV29-1 and TRBJ2-1; TRBD1 matches at 9 bases. J lost 2 bases, V lost 6 bases, and 5 bases had no gene match. The CDR3 contains 14 residues. Germline values: CDR1 SQVTM, CDR2 ANQGSEA. The CDR3 region has the DNA TGCAGCGTGGAGGGACAGGGTACCTACAATGAGCAGTTCTTC. It translates to CSVEGQGTYNEQFF.

The chain joins TRBV19 to TRBJ1-5; D is unclear. This CDR3 comprises 13 residues. Per germline, CDR1 LNHDA and CDR2 SQIVND (reference sequence). Trimming left V 3 bases short and J 5 bases short, with 8 bases between. The CDR3 reads CASSMGSHQPQHF. The DNA of the CDR3 is TGTGCCAGTAGTATGGGAAGTCATCAGCCCCAGCATTTT.